This TCR beta chain was identified in a study of blood T cell repertoires in COVID-19. For the study at large: Samples representing acute and convalescent COVID-19 were sourced from the United States, Italy and Spain.

Researchers sorted participants into cohorts using their self-reported clinical history. There are 16 residues in the CDR3. Germline CDR1 reads SGHTS; CDR2 reads YDEGEE. Trimming removed 4 bases from V and 2 bases from J; junction bases left unmatched: 11. Repertoires were generated with immunoSEQ multiplex PCR, while TCRdb's copy carries only in-frame clones and drops some. The repertoire has 250,000 to 300,000 clones, about 80% of them found once; the top ten carry around 3.6%. The rearrangement links TRBV5-8 to TRBJ2-5, with 7 bases fitting TRBD1. The sample was PBMCs or T cells enriched from blood (not recorded which). The receptor was isolated from a man aged 45-65 years who had recovered from COVID-19. The CDR3 coding sequence is TGTGCCAGCAGCCACAATAACAGGGGCTCACAAGAGACCCAGTACTTC. Protein product: CASSHNNRGSQETQYF.